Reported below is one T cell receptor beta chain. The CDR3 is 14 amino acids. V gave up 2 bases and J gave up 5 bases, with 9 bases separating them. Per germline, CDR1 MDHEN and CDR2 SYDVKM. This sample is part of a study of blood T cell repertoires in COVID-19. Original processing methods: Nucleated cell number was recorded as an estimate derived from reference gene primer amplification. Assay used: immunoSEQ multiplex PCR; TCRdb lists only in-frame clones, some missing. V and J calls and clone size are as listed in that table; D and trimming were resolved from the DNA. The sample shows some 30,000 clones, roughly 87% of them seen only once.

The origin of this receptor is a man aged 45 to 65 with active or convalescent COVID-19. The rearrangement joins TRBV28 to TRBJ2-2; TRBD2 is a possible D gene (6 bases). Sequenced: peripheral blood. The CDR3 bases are TGTGCCAGCAGTTTAGGAGGGAATACCGGGGAGCTGTTTTTT. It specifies CASSLGGNTGELFF.